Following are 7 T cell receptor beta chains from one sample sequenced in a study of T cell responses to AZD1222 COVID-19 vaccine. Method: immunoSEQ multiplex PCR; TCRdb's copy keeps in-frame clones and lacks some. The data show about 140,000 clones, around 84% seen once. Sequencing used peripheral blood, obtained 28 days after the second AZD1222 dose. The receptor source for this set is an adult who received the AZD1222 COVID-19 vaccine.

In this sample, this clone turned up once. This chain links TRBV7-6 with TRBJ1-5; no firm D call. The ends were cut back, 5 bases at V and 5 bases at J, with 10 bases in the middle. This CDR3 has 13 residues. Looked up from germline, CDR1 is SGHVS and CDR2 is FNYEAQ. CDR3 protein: CASSLAPDQPQHF. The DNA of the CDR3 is TGTGCCAGCAGCCTCGCCCCCGATCAGCCCCAGCATTTT.

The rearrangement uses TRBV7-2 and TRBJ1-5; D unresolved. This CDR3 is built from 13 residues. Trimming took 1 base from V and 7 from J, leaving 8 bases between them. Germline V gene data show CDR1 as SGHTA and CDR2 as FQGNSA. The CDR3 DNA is TGTGCCAGCAGCTTAGGGAACGGACAGCCCCAGCATTTT. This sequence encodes CASSLGNGQPQHF.

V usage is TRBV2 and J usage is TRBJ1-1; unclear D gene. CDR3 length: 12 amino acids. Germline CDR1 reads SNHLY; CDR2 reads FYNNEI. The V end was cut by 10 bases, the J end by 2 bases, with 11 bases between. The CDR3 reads CATRLGNTEAFF. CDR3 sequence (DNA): TGTGCCACCCGGCTAGGTAACACTGAAGCTTTCTTT. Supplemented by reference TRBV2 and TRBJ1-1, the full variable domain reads EPEVTQTPSHQVTQMGQEVILRCVPISNHLYFYWYRQILGQKVEFLVSFYNNEISEKSEIFDDQFSVERPDGSNFTLKIRSTKLEDSAMYFCATRLGNTEAFFGQGTRLTVV.

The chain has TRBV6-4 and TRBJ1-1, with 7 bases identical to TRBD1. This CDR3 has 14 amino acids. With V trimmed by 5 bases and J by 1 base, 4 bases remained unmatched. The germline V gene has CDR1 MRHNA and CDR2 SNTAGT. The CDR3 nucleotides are TGTGCCAGCAGTCGGGACAGAGGGAACACTGAAGCTTTCTTT. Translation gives CASSRDRGNTEAFF.

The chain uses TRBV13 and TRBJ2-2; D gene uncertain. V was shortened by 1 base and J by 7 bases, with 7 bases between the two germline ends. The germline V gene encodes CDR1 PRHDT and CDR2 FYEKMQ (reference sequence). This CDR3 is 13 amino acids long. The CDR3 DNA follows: TGTGCCAGCAGCTTAGAAGCTCTCGGGGAGCTGTTTTTT. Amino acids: CASSLEALGELFF. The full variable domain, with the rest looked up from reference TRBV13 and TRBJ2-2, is AAGVIQSPRHLIKEKRETATLKCYPIPRHDTVYWYQQGPGQDPQFLISFYEKMQSDKGSIPDRFSAQQFSDYHSELNMSSLELGDSALYFCASSLEALGELFFGEGSRLTVL.

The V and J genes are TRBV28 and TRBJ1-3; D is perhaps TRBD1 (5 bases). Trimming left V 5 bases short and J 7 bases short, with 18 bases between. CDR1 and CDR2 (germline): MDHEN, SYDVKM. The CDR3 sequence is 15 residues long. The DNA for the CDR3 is TGTGCCAGCAGTCCGCCCACCGGGACCGGGAACACCATATATTTT. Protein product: CASSPPTGTGNTIYF.

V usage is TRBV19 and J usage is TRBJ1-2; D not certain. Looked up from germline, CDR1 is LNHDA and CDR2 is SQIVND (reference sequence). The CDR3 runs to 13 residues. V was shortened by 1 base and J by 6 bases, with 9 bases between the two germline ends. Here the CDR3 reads CASSIGRHHGYTF. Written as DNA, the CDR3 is TGTGCCAGTAGTATAGGGAGACACCATGGCTACACCTTC.